This is a list of T cell receptor beta chains from one sample in a study of blood T cell repertoires in COVID-19. Produced via immunoSEQ multiplex PCR; TCRdb's table is partial and in-frame only. The sample contains about 130,000 clones, 85% to 90% of which appear only once. Sample: peripheral blood. The source is a man aged 55-75 years with active or convalescent COVID-19. CDR3s include the opening cysteine and the closing phenylalanine or tryptophan. The D gene is left open where the match is weak. Size values are once, few and many counts, or a class for expanded clones, and some rows have none.

-	TRBJ1-5	TRBV28	-	CASSTLEVWSNQPQHF	TGTGCCAGCAGCACCCTCGAGGTATGGAGCAATCAGCCCCAGCATTTT
-	TRBJ1-5	TRBV24-1	-	CATSGDYSNQPQHF	TGTGCCACCTCAGGGGATTATAGCAATCAGCCCCAGCATTTT
-	TRBJ1-2	TRBV24-1	TRBD1	CATSDNTGTGGMVGYGYTF	TGTGCCACCAGTGACAATACCGGGACAGGGGGTATGGTTGGCTATGGCTACACCTTC
-	TRBJ1-2	TRBV5-4	-	CASSLVHSGPSGYTF	TGTGCCAGCAGCTTGGTTCATTCAGGTCCGAGTGGCTACACCTTC
-	TRBJ2-7	TRBV28	-	CASSSGLEQYF	TGTGCCAGCAGTTCAGGGCTCGAGCAGTACTTC
-	TRBJ2-7	TRBV7-8	TRBD1	CASSQRQGGNEQYF	TGTGCCAGCAGCCAAAGACAGGGTGGCAACGAGCAGTACTTC
-	TRBJ1-3	TRBV4-2	-	CASSQEWSSSGNTIYF	TGTGCCAGCAGCCAAGAATGGAGCAGTTCTGGAAACACCATATATTTT
-	TRBJ2-7	TRBV5-1	TRBD2	CASSPTPGTSYEQYF	TGCGCCAGCAGCCCAACTCCCGGGACTAGCTACGAGCAGTACTTC
-	TRBJ1-1	TRBV6-5	-	CASSPPGVTEAFF	TGTGCCAGCAGTCCCCCAGGTGTCACTGAAGCTTTCTTT
-	TRBJ2-1	TRBV7-2	-	CASSLRAGWNQYNEQFF	TGTGCCAGCAGCTTAAGGGCAGGGTGGAACCAATACAATGAGCAGTTCTTC
-	TRBJ1-4	TRBV6-5	TRBD1	CASSYGQGATNEKLFF	TGTGCCAGCAGTTACGGACAGGGGGCAACTAATGAAAAACTGTTTTTT
once	TRBJ1-3	TRBV7-2	-	CASSSGLSGNTIYF	TGTGCCAGCAGCTCCGGACTCTCTGGAAACACCATATATTTT